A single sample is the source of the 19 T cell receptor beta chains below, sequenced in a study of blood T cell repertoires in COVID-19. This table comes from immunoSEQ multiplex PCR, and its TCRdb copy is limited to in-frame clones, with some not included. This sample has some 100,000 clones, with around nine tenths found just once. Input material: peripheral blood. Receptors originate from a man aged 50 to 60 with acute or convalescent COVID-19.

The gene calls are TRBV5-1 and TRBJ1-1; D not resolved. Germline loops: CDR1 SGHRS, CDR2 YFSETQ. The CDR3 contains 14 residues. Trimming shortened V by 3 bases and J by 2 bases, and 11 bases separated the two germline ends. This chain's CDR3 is CASSSEVTNTEAFF. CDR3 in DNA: TGCGCCAGCAGCTCGGAGGTTACTAACACTGAAGCTTTCTTT.

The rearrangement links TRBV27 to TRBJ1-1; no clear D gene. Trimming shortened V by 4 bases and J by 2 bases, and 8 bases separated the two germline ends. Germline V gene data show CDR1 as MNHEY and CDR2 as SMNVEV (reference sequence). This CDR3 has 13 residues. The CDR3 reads CASSSWLNTEAFF. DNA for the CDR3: TGTGCCAGCAGTTCCTGGCTTAACACTGAAGCTTTCTTT.

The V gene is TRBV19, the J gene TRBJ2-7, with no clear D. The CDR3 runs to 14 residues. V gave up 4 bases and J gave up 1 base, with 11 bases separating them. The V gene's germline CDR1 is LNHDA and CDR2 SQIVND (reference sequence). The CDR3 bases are TGTGCCAGTAGTAGATACAGCATTTCCTACGAGCAGTACTTC. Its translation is CASSRYSISYEQYF.

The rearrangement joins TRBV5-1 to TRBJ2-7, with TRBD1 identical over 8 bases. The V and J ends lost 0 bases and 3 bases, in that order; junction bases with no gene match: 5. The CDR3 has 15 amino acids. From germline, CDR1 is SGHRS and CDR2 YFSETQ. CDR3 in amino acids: CASSLGQGRGYEQYF. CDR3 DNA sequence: TGCGCCAGCAGCTTGGGACAGGGGCGAGGCTACGAGCAGTACTTC.

CDR3 sequence: CASTSGTTTNTGELFF. The CDR3 DNA is TGTGCCAGTACCTCCGGGACTACCACGAACACCGGGGAGCTGTTTTTT. The rearrangement uses TRBV19 and TRBJ2-2; 7 bases are a match to TRBD2. Germline CDR1 is LNHDA and CDR2 is SQIVND (reference sequence). J was trimmed by 0 bases and V by 7 bases; bases with no gene match: 8. The CDR3 totals 16 residues.

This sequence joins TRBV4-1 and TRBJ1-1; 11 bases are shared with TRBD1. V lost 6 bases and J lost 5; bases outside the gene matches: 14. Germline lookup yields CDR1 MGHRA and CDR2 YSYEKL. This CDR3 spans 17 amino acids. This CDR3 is CASSLVVVGTGGTEAFF. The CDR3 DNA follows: TGCGCCAGCAGTCTGGTTGTGGTCGGGACAGGGGGTACTGAAGCTTTCTTT.

As DNA, the CDR3 is TGTGCCAGTAGTACAGCTAGTTACGAGCAGTACTTC. It is translated as CASSTASYEQYF. The genes are TRBV19 and TRBJ2-7, with D uncertain. Germline V gene lookup returns CDR1 LNHDA and CDR2 SQIVND (reference sequence). Trimming left V 4 bases short and J 4 bases short, with 8 bases between. CDR3 length equals 12 residues.

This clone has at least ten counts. The CDR3 loop reads CASKRESYNEQFF. The CDR3 DNA is TGTGCCAGCAAGCGGGAGTCCTACAATGAGCAGTTCTTC. This chain links TRBV2 with TRBJ2-1; 8 nucleotides agree with TRBD2. The J segment lost 1 base and the V segment lost 7 bases, leaving 0 bases of the junction unmatched. This CDR3 spans 13 amino acids. The germline gives CDR1 SNHLY, CDR2 FYNNEI.

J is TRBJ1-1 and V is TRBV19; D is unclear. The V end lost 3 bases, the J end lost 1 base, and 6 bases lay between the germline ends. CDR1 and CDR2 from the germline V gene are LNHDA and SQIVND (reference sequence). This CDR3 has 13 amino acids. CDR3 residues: CASSIQRNTEAFF. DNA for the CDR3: TGTGCCAGTAGTATCCAGCGGAACACTGAAGCTTTCTTT. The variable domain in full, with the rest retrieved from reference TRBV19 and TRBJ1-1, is DGGITQSPKYLFRKEGQNVTLSCEQNLNHDAMYWYRQDPGQGLRLIYYSQIVNDFQKGDIAEGYSVSREKKESFPLTVTSAQKNPTAFYLCASSIQRNTEAFFGQGTRLTVV.

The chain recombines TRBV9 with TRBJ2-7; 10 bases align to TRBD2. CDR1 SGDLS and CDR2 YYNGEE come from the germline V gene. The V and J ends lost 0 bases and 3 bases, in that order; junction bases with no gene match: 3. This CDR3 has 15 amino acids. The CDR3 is CASSVGLAGDYEQYF. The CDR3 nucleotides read TGTGCCAGCAGCGTAGGGCTAGCGGGAGACTACGAGCAGTACTTC.

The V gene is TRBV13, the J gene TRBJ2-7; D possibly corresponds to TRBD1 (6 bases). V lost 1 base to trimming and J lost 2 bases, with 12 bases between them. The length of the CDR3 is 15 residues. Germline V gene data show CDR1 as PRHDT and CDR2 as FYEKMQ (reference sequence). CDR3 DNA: TGTGCCAGCAGCTTAGAAACAGGGCTGACCTACGAGCAGTACTTC. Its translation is CASSLETGLTYEQYF.

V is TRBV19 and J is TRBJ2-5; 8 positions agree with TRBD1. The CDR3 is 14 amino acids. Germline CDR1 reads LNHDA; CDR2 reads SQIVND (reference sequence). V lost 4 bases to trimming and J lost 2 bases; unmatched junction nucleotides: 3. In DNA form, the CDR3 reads TGTGCCAGTAGTAGCGGGACAGGACAAGAGACCCAGTACTTC. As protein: CASSSGTGQETQYF.

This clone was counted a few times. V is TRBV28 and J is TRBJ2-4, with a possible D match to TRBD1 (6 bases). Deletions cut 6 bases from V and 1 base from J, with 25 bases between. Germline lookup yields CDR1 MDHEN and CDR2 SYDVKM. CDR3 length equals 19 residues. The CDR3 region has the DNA TGTGCCAGCAGCTCAAGCTTGGGACACCTTGAGCCGGCCAAAAACATTCAGTACTTC. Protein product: CASSSSLGHLEPAKNIQYF. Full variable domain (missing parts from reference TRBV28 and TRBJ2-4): DVKVTQSSRYLVKRTGEKVFLECVQDMDHENMFWYRQDPGLGLRLIYFSYDVKMKEKGDIPEGYSVSREKKERFSLILESASTNQTSMYLCASSSSLGHLEPAKNIQYFGAGTRLSVL.

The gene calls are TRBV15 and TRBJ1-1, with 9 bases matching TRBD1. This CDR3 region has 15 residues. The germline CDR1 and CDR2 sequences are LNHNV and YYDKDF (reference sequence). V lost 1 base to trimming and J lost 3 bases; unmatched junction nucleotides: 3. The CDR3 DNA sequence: TGTGCCACCAGCAGAGGTAGGACAGGGGACACTGAAGCTTTCTTT. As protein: CATSRGRTGDTEAFF.

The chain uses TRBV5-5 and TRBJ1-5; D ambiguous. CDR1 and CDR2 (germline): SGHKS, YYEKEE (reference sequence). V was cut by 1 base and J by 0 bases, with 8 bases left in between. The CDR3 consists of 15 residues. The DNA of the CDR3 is TGTGCCAGCAGCTTGAGTGGAGATAGCAATCAGCCCCAGCATTTT. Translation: CASSLSGDSNQPQHF.

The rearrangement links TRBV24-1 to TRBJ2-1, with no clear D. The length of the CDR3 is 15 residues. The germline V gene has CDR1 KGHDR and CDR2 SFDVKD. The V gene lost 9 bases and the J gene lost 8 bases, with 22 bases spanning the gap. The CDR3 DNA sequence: TGTGCCACCGGTAGAGAGGCCACCAACTTATATGAGCAGTTCTTC. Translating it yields CATGREATNLYEQFF.

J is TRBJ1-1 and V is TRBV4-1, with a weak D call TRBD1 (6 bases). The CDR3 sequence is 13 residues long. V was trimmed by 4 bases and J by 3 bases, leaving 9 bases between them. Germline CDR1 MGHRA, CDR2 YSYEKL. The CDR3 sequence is CASSPRGYTEAFF. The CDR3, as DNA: TGCGCCAGCAGCCCCAGGGGATACACTGAAGCTTTCTTT.

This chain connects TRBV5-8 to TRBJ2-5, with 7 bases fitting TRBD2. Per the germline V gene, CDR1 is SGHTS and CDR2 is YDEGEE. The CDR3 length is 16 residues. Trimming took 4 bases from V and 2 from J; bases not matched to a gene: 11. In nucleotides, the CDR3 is TGTGCCAGCAGCGGGGGGGAGTCGGCCGCACAAGAGACCCAGTACTTC. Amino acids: CASSGGESAAQETQYF.

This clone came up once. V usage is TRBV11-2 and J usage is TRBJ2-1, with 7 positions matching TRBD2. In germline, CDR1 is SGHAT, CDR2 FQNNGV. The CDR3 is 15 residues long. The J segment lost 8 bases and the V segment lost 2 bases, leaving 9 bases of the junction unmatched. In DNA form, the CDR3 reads TGTGCCAGCAGCTTACGGGGCGGGAGCGCGGATGAGCAGTTCTTC. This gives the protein CASSLRGGSADEQFF. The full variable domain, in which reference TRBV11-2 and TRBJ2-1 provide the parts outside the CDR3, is EAGVAQSPRYKIIEKRQSVAFWCNPISGHATLYWYQQILGQGPKLLIQFQNNGVVDDSQLPKDRFSAERLKGVDSTLKIQPAKLEDSAVYLCASSLRGGSADEQFFGPGTRLTVL.